This entry features one T cell receptor (beta chain) sequence. The antigen is not known. This entry is derived from a study of cytomegalovirus exposure and HLA in healthy donors. Study-wide findings and caveats: The study put some 150 TCR beta chains on its list as cytomegalovirus-associated. About 87% or about 30% of the time was how often most TCR beta V segments were productive, according to an earlier analysis.

The CDR3 totals 15 residues. V lost 6 bases and J lost 4, with 18 bases in between. Germline values: CDR1 MNHEY, CDR2 SVGAGI. Researchers ran the PCR with 60 Vbeta and 13 Jbeta primers. Original analysis: Unique TCR beta chains numbered about 79 million in a later analysis, with roughly 11 million shared. The repertoire was sequenced with immunoSEQ multiplex PCR; TCRdb's copy has only in-frame clones and lacks some. That table gives V, J and clone size, and the DNA gave D and trimming. The data contain under 70,000 clones, approximately 84% of them singletons. The sequence came from a man in his fifties in good health and CMV-seronegative. The genes are TRBV6-5 and TRBJ1-2; tentative D call: TRBD1 (5 bases). Sequenced: PBMCs. Written as DNA, the CDR3 is TGTGCCAGCAGGCCCTCAGGGTTCCGAGGCTATGGCTACACCTTC. Protein sequence: CASRPSGFRGYGYTF.